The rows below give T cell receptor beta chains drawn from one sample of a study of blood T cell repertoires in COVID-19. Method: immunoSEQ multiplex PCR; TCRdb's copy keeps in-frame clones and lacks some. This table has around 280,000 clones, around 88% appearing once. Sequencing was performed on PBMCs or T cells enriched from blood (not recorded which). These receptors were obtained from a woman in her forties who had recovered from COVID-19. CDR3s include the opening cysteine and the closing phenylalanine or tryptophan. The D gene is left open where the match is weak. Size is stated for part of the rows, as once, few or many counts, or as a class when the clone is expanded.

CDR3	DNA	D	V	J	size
CASSLRWTGVTPLHF	TGTGCCAGCAGTTTACGCTGGACAGGGGTCACACCCCTCCACTTT	TRBD1	TRBV27	TRBJ1-6	once
CASSEWTSGAGVQQFF	TGTGCCAGCAGTGAATGGACTAGCGGAGCGGGCGTTCAGCAGTTCTTC	TRBD2	TRBV2	TRBJ2-1	NA
CAATGQAGLEEQFF	TGTGCCGCCACAGGACAGGCAGGCCTGGAAGAGCAGTTCTTC	TRBD1	TRBV28	TRBJ2-1	NA
CASSYSPTGNEQFF	TGTGCCAGCAGTTACTCTCCCACTGGTAATGAGCAGTTCTTC	NA	TRBV6-2/TRBV6-3	TRBJ2-1	NA
CASSLGGNTGELFF	TGCGCCAGCAGTCTCGGTGGGAACACCGGGGAGCTGTTTTTT	NA	TRBV5-1	TRBJ2-2	few
CASSRSAYEQYF	TGTGCCAGCAGCCGTTCTGCCTACGAGCAGTACTTC	NA	TRBV7-8	TRBJ2-7	few
CASSHPRTSGREGEQFF	TGTGCCAGCAGCCACCCCAGGACTAGCGGGAGGGAGGGTGAGCAGTTCTTC	TRBD2	TRBV14	TRBJ2-1	NA
CASSAGLAYQETQYF	TGTGCCAGCAGTGCCGGACTAGCGTACCAAGAGACCCAGTACTTC	TRBD2	TRBV28	TRBJ2-5	NA
CASSMGLATEAFF	TGTGCCAGTAGTATGGGACTAGCCACTGAAGCTTTCTTT	NA	TRBV19	TRBJ1-1	NA
CASNTGTGNHQPQHF	TGTGCCAGCAACACCGGGACAGGTAATCATCAGCCCCAGCATTTT	TRBD1	TRBV28	TRBJ1-5	NA
CASSISDTLLEKLFF	TGTGCCAGTAGTATATCGGACACTCTACTCGAAAAACTGTTTTTT	NA	TRBV19	TRBJ1-4	NA
CASSTGTGKITYNEQFF	TGTGCCAGTAGTACGGGGACAGGGAAAATAACCTACAATGAGCAGTTCTTC	TRBD1	TRBV19	TRBJ2-1	NA
CGAGNGNTEAFF	TGTGGGGCAGGCAATGGGAACACTGAAGCTTTCTTT	NA	TRBV28	TRBJ1-1	few
CASSSASGHKNYGYTF	TGTGCCAGCAGTTCCGCATCGGGACACAAGAACTATGGCTACACCTTC	NA	TRBV6-5	TRBJ1-2	NA
CSAYDRGAYEQYF	TGCAGCGCCTACGACAGGGGGGCCTACGAGCAGTACTTC	TRBD1	TRBV29-1	TRBJ2-7	NA
CSAQAGMGTEAFF	TGCAGCGCCCAAGCAGGGATGGGCACTGAAGCTTTCTTT	NA	TRBV29-1	TRBJ1-1	NA
CASSQDNHGYTF	TGTGCCAGCAGCCAAGATAATCATGGCTACACCTTC	NA	TRBV14	TRBJ1-2	NA
CASSLTPNTGELFF	TGTGCCAGCAGCTTGACTCCGAACACCGGGGAGCTGTTTTTT	NA	TRBV5-4	TRBJ2-2	NA
CASSFLAEEQYF	TGTGCCAGCAGTTTCCTAGCGGAAGAGCAGTACTTC	TRBD2	TRBV6-2/TRBV6-3	TRBJ2-7	NA
CASSVDGIVAFF	TGTGCCAGCAGCGTAGACGGTATAGTAGCTTTCTTT	NA	TRBV9	TRBJ1-1	NA
CASRQNYEQYF	TGTGCCAGCAGACAGAACTACGAGCAGTACTTC	NA	TRBV28	TRBJ2-7	NA
CASSGGNEQFF	TGTGCCAGCAGCGGGGGGAATGAGCAGTTCTTC	NA	TRBV5-5	TRBJ2-1	NA
CASSWGPNTGELFF	TGTGCCAGTAGTTGGGGGCCAAACACCGGGGAGCTGTTTTTT	NA	TRBV19	TRBJ2-2	NA
CASSVSLASETQYF	TGTGCCAGCAGTGTAAGCTTAGCGTCGGAGACCCAGTACTTC	NA	TRBV2	TRBJ2-5	NA
CASSLALVQGGGYTF	TGTGCCAGCAGCTTAGCCCTTGTCCAGGGAGGAGGCTACACCTTC	NA	TRBV7-2	TRBJ1-2	NA
CAISSNYGYTF	TGTGCCATCAGCTCTAACTATGGCTACACCTTC	NA	TRBV10-3	TRBJ1-2	NA
CASSGRDRGTEAFF	TGTGCCAGCAGCGGGAGGGACAGGGGCACTGAAGCTTTCTTT	TRBD1	TRBV3-1/TRBV3-2	TRBJ1-1	NA
CASNRDRVLLSYNEQFF	TGTGCCAGCAACCGGGACAGGGTCCTATTATCCTACAATGAGCAGTTCTTC	TRBD1	TRBV9	TRBJ2-1	NA
CATSDLGKGAYNEQFF	TGTGCCACCAGTGATTTGGGGAAGGGGGCCTACAATGAGCAGTTCTTC	NA	TRBV24-1	TRBJ2-1	NA
CASSQQGDTQYF	TGTGCCAGCAGTCAACAGGGGGATACGCAGTATTTT	TRBD1	TRBV6-5	TRBJ2-3	NA
CSVGQGVTDTQYF	TGCAGCGTCGGACAGGGGGTGACAGATACGCAGTATTTT	TRBD1	TRBV29-1	TRBJ2-3	NA
CASSSGNSDTQYF	TGTGCCAGTAGTAGCGGGAATTCAGATACGCAGTATTTT	NA	TRBV19	TRBJ2-3	once
CASSEGQSFDGYTF	TGCGCCAGCAGTGAAGGACAGTCCTTTGATGGCTACACCTTC	NA	TRBV10-1	TRBJ1-2	NA
CASSPDGAKNIQYF	TGTGCCAGCAGCCCAGACGGGGCCAAAAACATTCAGTACTTC	NA	TRBV7-3	TRBJ2-4	NA
CASSLPTGNQPQHF	TGTGCCAGCAGCCTACCCACAGGCAATCAGCCCCAGCATTTT	NA	TRBV7-2	TRBJ1-5	NA
CASSSLADYNEQFF	TGTGCCAGCAGTAGCCTAGCGGATTACAATGAGCAGTTCTTC	TRBD2	TRBV27	TRBJ2-1	NA
CASSPQRSGWSYEQYF	TGTGCCAGCTCACCACAAAGGTCAGGTTGGTCCTACGAGCAGTACTTC	NA	TRBV18	TRBJ2-7	once
CASSLALSPPRTFF	TGTGCCAGCAGCTTAGCGCTCAGTCCCCCTAGGACTTTCTTT	NA	TRBV7-2	TRBJ1-1	NA
CASSPTGQGGATYEQYF	TGTGCCAGCTCACCTACCGGGCAGGGGGGCGCTACCTACGAGCAGTACTTC	NA	TRBV18	TRBJ2-7	NA
CASSEGLDSPLHF	TGTGCCAGCAGTGAGGGGCTGGATTCACCCCTCCACTTT	NA	TRBV6-1	TRBJ1-6	NA
CASSGDYWNEQYF	TGTGCCAGCAGTGGGGACTACTGGAACGAGCAGTACTTC	TRBD2	TRBV28	TRBJ2-7	NA
CASRLSQGPNTEAFF	TGTGCCAGCAGACTCTCTCAGGGGCCGAACACTGAAGCTTTCTTT	NA	TRBV6-4	TRBJ1-1	NA
CASSRSGSGQFF	TGTGCCAGCAGCCGAAGCGGGAGTGGGCAGTTCTTC	TRBD2	TRBV7-8	TRBJ2-1	NA
CASSGISYEQYF	TGTGCCAGCTCAGGGATCTCCTACGAGCAGTACTTC	NA	TRBV6-5	TRBJ2-7	NA
CASSQEGLAYEQFF	TGTGCCAGCAGCCAAGAAGGATTAGCTTATGAGCAGTTCTTC	NA	TRBV3-1/TRBV3-2	TRBJ2-1	NA